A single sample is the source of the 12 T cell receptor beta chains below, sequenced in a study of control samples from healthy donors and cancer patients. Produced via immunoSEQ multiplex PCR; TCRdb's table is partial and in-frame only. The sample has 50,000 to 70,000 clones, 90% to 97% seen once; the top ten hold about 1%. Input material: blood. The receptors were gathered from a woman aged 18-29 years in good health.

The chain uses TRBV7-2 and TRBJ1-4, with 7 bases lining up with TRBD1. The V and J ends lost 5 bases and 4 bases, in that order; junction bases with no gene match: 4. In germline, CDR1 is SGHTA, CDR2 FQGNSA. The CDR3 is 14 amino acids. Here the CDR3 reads CASSLDRFNEKLFF. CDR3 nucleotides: TGTGCCAGCAGCCTGGACAGGTTTAATGAAAAACTGTTTTTT.

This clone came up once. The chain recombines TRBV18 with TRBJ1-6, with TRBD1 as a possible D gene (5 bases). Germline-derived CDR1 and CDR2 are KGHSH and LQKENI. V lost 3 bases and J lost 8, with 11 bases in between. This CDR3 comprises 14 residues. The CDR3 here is CASSPDRQHSPLHF. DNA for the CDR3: TGTGCCAGCTCACCCGATCGACAGCATTCACCCCTCCACTTT.

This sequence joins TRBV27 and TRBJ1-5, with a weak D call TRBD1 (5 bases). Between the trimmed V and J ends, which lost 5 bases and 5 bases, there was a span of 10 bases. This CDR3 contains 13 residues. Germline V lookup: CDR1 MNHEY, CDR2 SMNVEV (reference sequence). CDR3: CASSRGTYQPQHF. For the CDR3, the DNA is TGTGCCAGCAGTCGAGGGACGTATCAGCCCCAGCATTTT.

The CDR3 DNA reads as TGTGCCAGCAGCCCTCAGGACAGAAACACTGAAGCTTTCTTT. It translates to CASSPQDRNTEAFF. The chain recombines TRBV5-4 with TRBJ1-1; possibly TRBD1 for D (6 bases). Trimming stripped 4 bases from V and 2 bases from J, with 12 bases between. CDR3 length: 14 residues. Germline CDR1 SGHNT, CDR2 YYREEE (reference sequence).

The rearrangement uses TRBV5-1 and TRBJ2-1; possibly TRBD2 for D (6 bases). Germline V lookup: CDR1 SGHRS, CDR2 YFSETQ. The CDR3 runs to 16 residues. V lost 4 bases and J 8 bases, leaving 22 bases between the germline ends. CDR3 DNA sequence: TGCGCCAGCAGCCCCCGCCCGGAGGGAACGGGACATGAGCAGTTCTTC. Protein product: CASSPRPEGTGHEQFF.

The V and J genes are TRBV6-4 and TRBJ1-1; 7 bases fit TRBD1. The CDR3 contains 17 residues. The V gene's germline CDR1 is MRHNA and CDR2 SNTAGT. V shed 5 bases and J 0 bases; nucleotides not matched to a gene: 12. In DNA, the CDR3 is TGTGCCAGCAGTTATCGGGCAGGGGGGGAAATGAACACTGAAGCTTTCTTT. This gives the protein CASSYRAGGEMNTEAFF.

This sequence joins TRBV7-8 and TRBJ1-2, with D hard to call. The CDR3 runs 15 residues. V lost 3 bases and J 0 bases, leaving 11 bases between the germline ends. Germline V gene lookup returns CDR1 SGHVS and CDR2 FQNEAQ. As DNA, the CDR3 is TGTGCCAGCAGCTTCACTCGGACGTCTAACTATGGCTACACCTTC. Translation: CASSFTRTSNYGYTF. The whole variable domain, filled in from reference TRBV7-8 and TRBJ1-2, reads GAGVSQSPRYKVAKRGQDVALRCDPISGHVSLFWYQQALGQGPEFLTYFQNEAQLDKSGLPSDRFFAERPEGSVSTLKIQRTQQEDSAVYLCASSFTRTSNYGYTFGSGTRLTVV.

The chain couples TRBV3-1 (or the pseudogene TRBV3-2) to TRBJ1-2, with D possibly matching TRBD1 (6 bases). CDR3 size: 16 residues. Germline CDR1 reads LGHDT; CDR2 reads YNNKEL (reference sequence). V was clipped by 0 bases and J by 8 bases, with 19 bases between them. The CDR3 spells CASSQEVGGVAGGYTF. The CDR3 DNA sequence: TGTGCCAGCAGCCAAGAAGTCGGGGGCGTCGCTGGAGGCTACACCTTC.

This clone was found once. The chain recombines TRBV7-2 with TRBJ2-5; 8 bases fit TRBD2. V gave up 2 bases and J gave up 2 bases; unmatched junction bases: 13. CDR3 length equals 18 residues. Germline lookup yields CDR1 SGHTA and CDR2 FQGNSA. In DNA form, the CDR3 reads TGTGCCAGCAGCTTACTCCGGGGGGGCCGACCCCGACAAGAGACCCAGTACTTC. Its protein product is CASSLLRGGRPRQETQYF.

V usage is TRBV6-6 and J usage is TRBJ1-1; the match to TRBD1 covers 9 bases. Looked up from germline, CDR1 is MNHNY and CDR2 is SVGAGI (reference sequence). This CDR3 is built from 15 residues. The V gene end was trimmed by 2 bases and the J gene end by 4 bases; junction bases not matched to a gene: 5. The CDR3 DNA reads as TGTGCCAGCAGTTACCCGGGACAGGGTGGCACTGAAGCTTTCTTT. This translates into CASSYPGQGGTEAFF.

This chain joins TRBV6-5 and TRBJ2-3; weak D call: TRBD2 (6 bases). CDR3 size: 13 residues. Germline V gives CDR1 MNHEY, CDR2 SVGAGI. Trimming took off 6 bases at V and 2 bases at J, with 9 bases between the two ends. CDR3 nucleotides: TGTGCCAGCAGCCGGACTACCACAGATACGCAGTATTTT. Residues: CASSRTTTDTQYF.

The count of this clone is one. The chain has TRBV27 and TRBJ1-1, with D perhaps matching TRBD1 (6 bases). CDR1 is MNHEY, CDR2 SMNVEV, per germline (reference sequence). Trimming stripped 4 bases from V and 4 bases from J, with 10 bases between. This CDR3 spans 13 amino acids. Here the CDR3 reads CASSYLDSTEAFF. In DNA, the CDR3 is TGTGCCAGCAGTTACCTGGACAGCACTGAAGCTTTCTTT.